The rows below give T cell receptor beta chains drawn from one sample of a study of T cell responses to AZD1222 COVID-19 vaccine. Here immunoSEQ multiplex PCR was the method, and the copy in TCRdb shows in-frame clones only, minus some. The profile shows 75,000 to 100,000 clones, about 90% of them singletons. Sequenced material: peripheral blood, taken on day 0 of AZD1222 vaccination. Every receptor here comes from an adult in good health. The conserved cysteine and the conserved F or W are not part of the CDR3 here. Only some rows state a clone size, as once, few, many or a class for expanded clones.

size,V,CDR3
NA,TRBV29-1,SVGGTSNYEQY
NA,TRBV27,ASRSGTSGFSSYNEQF
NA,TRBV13,ASSQADRPNQPQH
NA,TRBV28,ASSFRGGRGETQY
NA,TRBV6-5,ASTEQGAGANVLT
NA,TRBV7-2,ASSKGLAGGDPYEQY
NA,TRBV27,ASSHPLAGGPGETQY
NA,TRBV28,ASSLLQGEAF
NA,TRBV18,ASSPPGNYEQY
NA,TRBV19,ASSVVGAHNEQF
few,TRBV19,ASSIDGGLTYEQY
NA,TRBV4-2,ASSQVGGPAGGHEQY
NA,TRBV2,ASSRGTGTLAGELF
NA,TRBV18,ASSPGRDGNQPQH
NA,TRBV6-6,ASSSGDEQY
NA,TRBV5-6,ASSLGGPFSYEQY
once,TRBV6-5,ALEDPVEDTQY
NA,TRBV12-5,ASGLGTGAFEAF
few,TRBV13,ASSSTGTAFLAGGPYSYEQY
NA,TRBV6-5,ASRTGGAGTDTQY
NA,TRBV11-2,ASSLSQVYEQY
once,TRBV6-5,ASRGLAGGYEQF